This T cell receptor (beta chain) was found in a study of human thymus T cells. Per the germline V gene, CDR1 is SGHTA and CDR2 is FQGNSA. CDR3 length equals 15 residues. V trimming: 5 bases; J trimming: 4 bases; junction bases outside the gene matches: 9. Produced via immunoSEQ multiplex PCR; TCRdb's table is partial and in-frame only. The repertoire has some 50,000 clones, 85% to 95% of them found once; the top ten carry over 0.15%. The rearrangement uses TRBV7-2 and TRBJ2-7, with 9 bases fitting TRBD2. The source is a girl in the first two years of life with a congenital heart defect but otherwise immunologically healthy. What was sequenced was blood. The CDR3 bases are TGTGCCAGCAGCCGCCTATTTAGCGGGAGTTACGAGCAGTACTTC. Translated: CASSRLFSGSYEQYF.